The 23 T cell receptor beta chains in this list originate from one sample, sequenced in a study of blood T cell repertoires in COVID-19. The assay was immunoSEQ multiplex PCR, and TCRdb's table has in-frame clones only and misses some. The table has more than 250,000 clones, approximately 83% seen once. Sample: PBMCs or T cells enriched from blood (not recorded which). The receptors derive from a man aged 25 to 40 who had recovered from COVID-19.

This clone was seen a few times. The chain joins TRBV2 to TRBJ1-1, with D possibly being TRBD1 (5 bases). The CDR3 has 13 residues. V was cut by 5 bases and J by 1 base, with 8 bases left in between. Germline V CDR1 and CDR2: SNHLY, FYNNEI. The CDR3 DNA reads TGTGCCAGCAGTTATACAGGGAACACTGAAGCTTTCTTT. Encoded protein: CASSYTGNTEAFF.

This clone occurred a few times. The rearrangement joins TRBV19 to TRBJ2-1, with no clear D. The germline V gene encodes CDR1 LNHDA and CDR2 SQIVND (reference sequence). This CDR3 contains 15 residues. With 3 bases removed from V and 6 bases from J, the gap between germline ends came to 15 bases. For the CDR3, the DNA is TGTGCCAGTAGTATTTTGCCGTTTGGCCCCAATGAGCAGTTCTTC. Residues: CASSILPFGPNEQFF.

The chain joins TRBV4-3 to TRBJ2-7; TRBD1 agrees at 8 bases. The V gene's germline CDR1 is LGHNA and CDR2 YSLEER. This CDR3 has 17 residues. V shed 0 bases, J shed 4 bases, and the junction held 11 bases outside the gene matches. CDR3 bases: TGCGCCAGCAGCCAAGAGATTTATCGGACAGGGTTTTACGAGCAGTACTTC. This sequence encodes CASSQEIYRTGFYEQYF.

The chain's CDR3 is CASNWGDSYNEQFF. For the CDR3, the DNA is TGTGCCAGTAATTGGGGGGACTCCTACAATGAGCAGTTCTTC. This rearrangement joins TRBV19 to TRBJ2-1; D is perhaps TRBD2 (6 bases). Trimming removed 7 bases from V and 0 bases from J, with 10 bases in between. The CDR3 consists of 14 residues. Per germline, CDR1 LNHDA and CDR2 SQIVND (reference sequence).

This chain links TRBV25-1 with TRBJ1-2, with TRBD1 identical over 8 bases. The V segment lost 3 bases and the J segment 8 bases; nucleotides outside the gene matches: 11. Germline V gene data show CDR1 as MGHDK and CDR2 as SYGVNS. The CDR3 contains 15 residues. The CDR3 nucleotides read TGTGCCAGCAGTGAGGTGGACAGGGCTTCTCACGGCTACACCTTC. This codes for CASSEVDRASHGYTF.

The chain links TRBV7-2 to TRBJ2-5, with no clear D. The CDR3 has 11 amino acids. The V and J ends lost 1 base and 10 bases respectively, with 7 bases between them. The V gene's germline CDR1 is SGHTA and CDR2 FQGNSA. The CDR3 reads CASSLGGGQYF. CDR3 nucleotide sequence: TGTGCCAGCAGCTTAGGCGGTGGCCAGTACTTC.

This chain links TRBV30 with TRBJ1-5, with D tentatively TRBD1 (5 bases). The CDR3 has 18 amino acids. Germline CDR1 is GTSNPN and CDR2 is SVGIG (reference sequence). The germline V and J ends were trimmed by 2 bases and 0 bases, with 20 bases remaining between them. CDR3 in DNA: TGTGCCTGGAGTAGCAAGGCAGGGTGGGCCTATAGCAATCAGCCCCAGCATTTT. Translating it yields CAWSSKAGWAYSNQPQHF.

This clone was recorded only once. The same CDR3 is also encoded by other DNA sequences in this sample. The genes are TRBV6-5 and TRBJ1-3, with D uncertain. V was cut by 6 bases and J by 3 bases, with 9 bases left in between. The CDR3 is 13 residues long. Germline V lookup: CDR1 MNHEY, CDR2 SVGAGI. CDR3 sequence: CASSRESGNTIYF. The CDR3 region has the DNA TGTGCCAGCAGCCGCGAGAGTGGAAACACCATATATTTT.

CDR3 loop: CASSPQGATDTQYF. DNA of the CDR3: TGTGCCAGCAGCCCACAGGGAGCCACAGATACGCAGTATTTT. The chain has TRBV7-2 and TRBJ2-3, with D possibly matching TRBD1 (6 bases). Germline V CDR1 and CDR2: SGHTA, FQGNSA. The CDR3 has 14 residues. V gave up 5 bases and J gave up 2 bases, with 11 bases separating them.

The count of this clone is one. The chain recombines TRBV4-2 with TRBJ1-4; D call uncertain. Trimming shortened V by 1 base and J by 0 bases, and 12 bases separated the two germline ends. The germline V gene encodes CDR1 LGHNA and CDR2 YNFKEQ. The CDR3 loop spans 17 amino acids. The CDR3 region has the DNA TGTGCCAGCAGCCAAGCTGTGAGGGCGGCAACTAATGAAAAACTGTTTTTT. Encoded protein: CASSQAVRAATNEKLFF.

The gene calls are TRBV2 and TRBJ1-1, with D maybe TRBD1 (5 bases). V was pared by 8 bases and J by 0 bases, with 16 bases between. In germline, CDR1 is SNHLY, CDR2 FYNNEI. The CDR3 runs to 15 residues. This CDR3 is CASETVRVMNTEAFF. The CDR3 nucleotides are TGTGCCAGCGAGACCGTCAGGGTCATGAACACTGAAGCTTTCTTT.

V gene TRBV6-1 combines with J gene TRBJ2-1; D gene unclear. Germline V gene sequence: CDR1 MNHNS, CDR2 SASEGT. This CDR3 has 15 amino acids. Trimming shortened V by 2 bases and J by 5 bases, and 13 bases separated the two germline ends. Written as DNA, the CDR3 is TGTGCCAGCAGTGAATTTCCAGACTCACACAATGAGCAGTTCTTC. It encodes CASSEFPDSHNEQFF.

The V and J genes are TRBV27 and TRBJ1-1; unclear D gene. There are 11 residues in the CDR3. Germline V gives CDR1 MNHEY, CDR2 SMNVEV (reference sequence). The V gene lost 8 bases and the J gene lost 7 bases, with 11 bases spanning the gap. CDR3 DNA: TGTGCCAGCTACACGGCGGGTGAAGCTTTCTTT. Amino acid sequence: CASYTAGEAFF.

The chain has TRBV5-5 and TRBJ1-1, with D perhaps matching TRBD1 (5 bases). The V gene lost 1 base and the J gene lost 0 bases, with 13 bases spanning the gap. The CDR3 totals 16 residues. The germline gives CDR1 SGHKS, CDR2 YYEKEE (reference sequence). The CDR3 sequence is CASSLRQGNLNTEAFF. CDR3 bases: TGTGCCAGCAGCTTGCGGCAGGGAAACTTGAACACTGAAGCTTTCTTT. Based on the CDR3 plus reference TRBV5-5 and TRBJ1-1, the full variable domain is DAGVTQSPTHLIKTRGQQVTLRCSPISGHKSVSWYQQVLGQGPQFIFQYYEKEERGRGNFPDRFSARQFPNYSSELNVNALLLGDSALYLCASSLRQGNLNTEAFFGQGTRLTVV.

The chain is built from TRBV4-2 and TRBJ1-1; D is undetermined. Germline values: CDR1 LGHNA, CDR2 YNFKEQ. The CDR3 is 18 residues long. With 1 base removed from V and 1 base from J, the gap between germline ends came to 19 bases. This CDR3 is CASSQGAGREGKNTEAFF. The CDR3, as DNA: TGTGCCAGCAGCCAAGGAGCAGGTCGGGAGGGAAAGAACACTGAAGCTTTCTTT.

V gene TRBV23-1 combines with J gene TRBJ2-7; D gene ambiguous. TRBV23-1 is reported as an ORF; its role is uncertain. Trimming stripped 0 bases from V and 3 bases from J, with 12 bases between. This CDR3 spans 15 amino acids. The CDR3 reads CASSQSPEQHYEQYF. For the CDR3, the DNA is TGCGCCAGCAGTCAATCTCCAGAACAACACTACGAGCAGTACTTC.

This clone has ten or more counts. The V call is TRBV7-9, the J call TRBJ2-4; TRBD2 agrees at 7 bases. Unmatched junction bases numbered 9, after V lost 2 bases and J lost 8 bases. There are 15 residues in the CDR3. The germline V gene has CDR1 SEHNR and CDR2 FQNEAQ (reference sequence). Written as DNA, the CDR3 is TGTGCCAGCAGCTTAAACTCGCAGGCGGGGGACATTCAGTACTTC. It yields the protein CASSLNSQAGDIQYF.

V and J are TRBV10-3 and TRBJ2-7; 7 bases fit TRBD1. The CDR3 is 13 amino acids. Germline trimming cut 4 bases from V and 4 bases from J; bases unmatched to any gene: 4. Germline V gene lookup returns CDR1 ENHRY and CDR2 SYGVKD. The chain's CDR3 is CAISAETGYEQYF. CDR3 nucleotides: TGTGCCATCAGTGCAGAGACAGGGTACGAGCAGTACTTC.

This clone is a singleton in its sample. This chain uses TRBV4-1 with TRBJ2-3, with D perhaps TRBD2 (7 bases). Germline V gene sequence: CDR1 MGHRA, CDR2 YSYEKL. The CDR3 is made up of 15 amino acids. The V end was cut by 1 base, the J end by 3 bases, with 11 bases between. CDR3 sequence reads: CASSQGGGQTDTQYF. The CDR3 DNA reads TGCGCCAGCAGCCAAGGGGGGGGGCAGACAGATACGCAGTATTTT.

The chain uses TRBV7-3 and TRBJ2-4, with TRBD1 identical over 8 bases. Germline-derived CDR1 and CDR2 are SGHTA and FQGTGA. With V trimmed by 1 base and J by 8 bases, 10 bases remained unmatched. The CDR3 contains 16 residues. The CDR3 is CASSLNNNRGSDIQYF. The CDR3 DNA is TGTGCCAGCAGCTTAAATAATAACAGGGGGAGCGACATTCAGTACTTC. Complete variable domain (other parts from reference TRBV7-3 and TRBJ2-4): GAGVSQTPSNKVTEKGKYVELRCDPISGHTALYWYRQSLGQGPEFLIYFQGTGAADDSGLPNDRFFAVRPEGSVSTLKIQRTERGDSAVYLCASSLNNNRGSDIQYFGAGTRLSVL.

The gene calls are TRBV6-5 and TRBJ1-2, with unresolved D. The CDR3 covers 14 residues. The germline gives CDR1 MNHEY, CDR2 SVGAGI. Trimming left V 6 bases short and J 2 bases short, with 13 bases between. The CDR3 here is CASRPRARNYGYTF. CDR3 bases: TGTGCCAGCAGGCCGCGGGCCAGGAACTATGGCTACACCTTC.

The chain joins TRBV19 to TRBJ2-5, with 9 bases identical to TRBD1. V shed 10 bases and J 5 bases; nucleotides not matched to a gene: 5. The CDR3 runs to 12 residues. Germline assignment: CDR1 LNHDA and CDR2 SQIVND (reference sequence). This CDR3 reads CATADRGETQYF. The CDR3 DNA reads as TGTGCCACCGCGGACAGGGGCGAGACCCAGTACTTC.

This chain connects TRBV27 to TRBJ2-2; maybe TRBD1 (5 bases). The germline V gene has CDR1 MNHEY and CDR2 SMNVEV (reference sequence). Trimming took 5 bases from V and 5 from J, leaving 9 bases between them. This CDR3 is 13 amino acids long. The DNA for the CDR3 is TGTGCCAGCAGTAAAAGGGGTACCGGGGAGCTGTTTTTT. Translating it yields CASSKRGTGELFF.